The following is a T cell receptor beta chain sequence with its context. Antigen unknown. Other nucleotide sequences in the sample specify the same CDR3. Germline assignment: CDR1 MNHEY and CDR2 SVGAGI. The CDR3 runs 14 residues. With 5 bases clipped from V and 4 bases from J, the junction kept 5 bases outside the gene matches. The data were taken from a study of T cell responses to AZD1222 COVID-19 vaccine. Study details: Combined were second doses at about 4 or about 12 weeks.

Using immunoSEQ multiplex PCR, the repertoire was profiled, and TCRdb retains in-frame clones only, with some absent. The sample lists around 100,000 clones; approximately 87% were seen once. Study conclusions and caveats: Clonal diversity may have been underestimated in mostly white British donors. Two AZD1222 administrations were followed by greater Spike-specific TCR breadth and depth. Repertoires in all cases were sampled only once the peak T cell response had passed.

The chain combines TRBV6-5 with TRBJ2-7, with 10 positions matching TRBD1. Sample: peripheral blood, taken on day 0 of AZD1222 vaccination. This sequence originates from an adult in good health. The CDR3 is CASSPGTGVYEQYF. In DNA form, the CDR3 reads TGTGCCAGCAGTCCCGGGACAGGGGTTTACGAGCAGTACTTC.